This T cell receptor beta chain was found in a study of cytomegalovirus exposure and HLA in healthy donors. Study background: Researchers previously reported finding 90 million to 130 million unique TCR beta sequences from roughly 200 million T cells.

Study outcomes and limitations: Cytomegalovirus-associated status was assigned to approximately 160 TCR beta chains.

The PCR was carried out with 60 Vbeta primers and 13 Jbeta primers. Data came from immunoSEQ multiplex PCR; TCRdb stores just in-frame clones and leaves some out. This sample's clone table lists around 75,000 clones. The CDR3 contains 14 residues. CDR1 is KGHSH and CDR2 is LQKENI in the germline V gene. V lost 6 bases, J lost 7 bases, and 18 bases lay in between. In the case of this clone: No antigen is known for it.

The sequenced sample consisted of PBMCs. The J gene is TRBJ1-1, the V gene TRBV18, with D tentatively TRBD1 (5 bases). The receptor was isolated from a man in his fifties in good health and CMV-seropositive. The CDR3 sequence is CASSLDLSGLEAFF. CDR3 bases: TGTGCCAGCTCGCTCGATTTATCAGGGCTTGAAGCTTTCTTT.